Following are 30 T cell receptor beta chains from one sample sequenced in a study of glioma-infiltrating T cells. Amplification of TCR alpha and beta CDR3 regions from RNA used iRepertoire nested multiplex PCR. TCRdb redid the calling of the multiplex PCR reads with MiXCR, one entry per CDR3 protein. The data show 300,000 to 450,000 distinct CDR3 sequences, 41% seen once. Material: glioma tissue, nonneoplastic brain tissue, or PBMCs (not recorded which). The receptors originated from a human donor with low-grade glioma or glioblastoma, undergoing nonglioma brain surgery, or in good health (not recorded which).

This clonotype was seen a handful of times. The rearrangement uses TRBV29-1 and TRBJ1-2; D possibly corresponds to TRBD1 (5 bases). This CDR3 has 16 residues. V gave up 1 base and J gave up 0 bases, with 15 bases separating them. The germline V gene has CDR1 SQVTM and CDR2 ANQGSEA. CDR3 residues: CSVEGEGSVANYGYTF. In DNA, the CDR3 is TGCAGCGTTGAAGGGGAGGGGTCAGTGGCTAACTATGGCTACACCTTC.

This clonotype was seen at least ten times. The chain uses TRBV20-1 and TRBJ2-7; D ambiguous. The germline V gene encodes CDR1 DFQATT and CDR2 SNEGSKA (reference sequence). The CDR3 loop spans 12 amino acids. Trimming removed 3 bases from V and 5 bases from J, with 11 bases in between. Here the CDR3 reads CSARKRMDEQYF. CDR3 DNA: TGCAGTGCTAGGAAGAGAATGGACGAGCAGTACTTC.

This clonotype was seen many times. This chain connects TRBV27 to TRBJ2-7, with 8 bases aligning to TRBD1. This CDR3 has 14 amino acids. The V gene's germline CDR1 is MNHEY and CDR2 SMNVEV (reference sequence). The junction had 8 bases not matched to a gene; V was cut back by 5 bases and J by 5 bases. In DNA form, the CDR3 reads TGTGCCAGCAGTACCCGGACAGGGCCCGACGAGCAGTACTTC. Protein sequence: CASSTRTGPDEQYF.

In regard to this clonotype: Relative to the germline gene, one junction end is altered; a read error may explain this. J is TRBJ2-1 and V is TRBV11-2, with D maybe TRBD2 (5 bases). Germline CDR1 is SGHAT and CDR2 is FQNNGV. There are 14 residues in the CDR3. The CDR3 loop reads CASSLRGTYNEQLF. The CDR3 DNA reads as TGTGCCAGCAGCTTACGGGGAACCTACAATGAGCAGCTCTTC.

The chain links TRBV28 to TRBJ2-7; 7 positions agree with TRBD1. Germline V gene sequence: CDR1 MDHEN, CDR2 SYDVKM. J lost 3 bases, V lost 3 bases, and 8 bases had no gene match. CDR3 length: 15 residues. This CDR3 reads CASSLIPGQSYEQYF. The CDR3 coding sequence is TGTGCCAGCAGTTTGATTCCGGGACAGAGCTACGAGCAGTACTTC.

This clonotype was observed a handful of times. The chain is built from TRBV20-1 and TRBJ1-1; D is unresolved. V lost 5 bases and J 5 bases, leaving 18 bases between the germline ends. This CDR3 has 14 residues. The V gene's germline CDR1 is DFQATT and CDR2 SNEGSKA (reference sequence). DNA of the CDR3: TGCAGTGCTTCCTACCTTGGTGGTGGGACTGAAGCTTTCTTT. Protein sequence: CSASYLGGGTEAFF.

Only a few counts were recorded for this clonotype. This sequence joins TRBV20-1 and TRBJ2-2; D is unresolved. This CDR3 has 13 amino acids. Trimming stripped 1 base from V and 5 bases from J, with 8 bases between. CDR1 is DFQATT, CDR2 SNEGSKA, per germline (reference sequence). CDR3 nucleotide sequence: TGCAGTGCTAGAGTACGGGCTACCGGGGAGCTGTTTTTT. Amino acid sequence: CSARVRATGELFF.

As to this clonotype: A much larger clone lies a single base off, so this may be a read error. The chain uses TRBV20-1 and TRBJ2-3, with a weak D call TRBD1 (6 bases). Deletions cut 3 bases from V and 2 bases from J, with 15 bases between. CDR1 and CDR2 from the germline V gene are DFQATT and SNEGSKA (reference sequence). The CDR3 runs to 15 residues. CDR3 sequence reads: CSARILGHLTDTQYF. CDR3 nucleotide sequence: TGCAGTGCTAGGATACTGGGACACCTCACAGATACGCAGTATTTT.

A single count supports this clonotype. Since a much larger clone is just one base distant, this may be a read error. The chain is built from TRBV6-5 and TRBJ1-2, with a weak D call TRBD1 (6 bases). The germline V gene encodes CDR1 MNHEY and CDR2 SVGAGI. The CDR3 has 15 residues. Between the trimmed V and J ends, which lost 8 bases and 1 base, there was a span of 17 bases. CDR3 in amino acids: CASGSPGDYNYGYTF. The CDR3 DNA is TGTGCCAGCGGTTCCCCAGGGGACTATAACTATGGCTACACCTTC.

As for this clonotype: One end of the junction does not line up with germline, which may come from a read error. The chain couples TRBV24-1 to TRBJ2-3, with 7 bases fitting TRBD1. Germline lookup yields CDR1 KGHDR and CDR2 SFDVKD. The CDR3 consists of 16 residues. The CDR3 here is CSTSDFGTAYTDTQYF. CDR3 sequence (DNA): TGTTCCACCAGTGATTTCGGGACAGCATACACAGATACGCAGTATTTT.

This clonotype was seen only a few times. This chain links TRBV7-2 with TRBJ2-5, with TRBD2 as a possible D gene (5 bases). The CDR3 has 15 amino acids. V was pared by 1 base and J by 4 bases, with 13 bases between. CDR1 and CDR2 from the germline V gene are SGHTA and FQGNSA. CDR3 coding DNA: TGTGCCAGCAGCTTAGGAGGGAAGGGCGCAGAGACCCAGTACTTC. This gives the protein CASSLGGKGAETQYF.

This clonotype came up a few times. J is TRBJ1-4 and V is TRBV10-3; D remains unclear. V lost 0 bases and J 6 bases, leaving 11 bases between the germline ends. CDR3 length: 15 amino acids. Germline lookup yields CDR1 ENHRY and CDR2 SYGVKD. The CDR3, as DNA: TGTGCCATCAGTGAGTCGCGGTCCATAGATGAAAAACTGTTTTTT. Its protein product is CAISESRSIDEKLFF.

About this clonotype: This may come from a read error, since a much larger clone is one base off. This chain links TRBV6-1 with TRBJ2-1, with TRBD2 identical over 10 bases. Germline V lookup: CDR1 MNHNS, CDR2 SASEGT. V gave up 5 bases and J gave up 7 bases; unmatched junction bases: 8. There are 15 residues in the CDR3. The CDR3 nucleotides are TGTGCCAGCAGTTTCCTGACGGGACTAGCGAATGAGCAGTTCTTC. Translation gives CASSFLTGLANEQFF.

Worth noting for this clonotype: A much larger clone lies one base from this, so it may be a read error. CDR3 DNA: TGTGCCAGCAGTCACTCCTTGGGGGACTATGGCTACACCTTC. It codes for CASSHSLGDYGYTF. The chain joins TRBV6-2 or TRBV6-3 to TRBJ1-2; the D gene is possibly TRBD1 (5 bases). CDR3 length: 14 amino acids. The germline V gene has CDR1 MNHEY and CDR2 SVGEGT.

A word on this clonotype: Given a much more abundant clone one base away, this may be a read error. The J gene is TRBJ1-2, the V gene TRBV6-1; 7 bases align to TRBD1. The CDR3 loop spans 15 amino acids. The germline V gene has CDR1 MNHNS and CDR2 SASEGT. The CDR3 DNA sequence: TGTGCCAGCGGTGAAGTCGGGACAGACAACTATTGCTACACCTTC. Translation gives CASGEVGTDNYCYTF.

The CDR3 sequence is CASSSGVLAKNIQYF. In DNA, the CDR3 is TGTGCCAGCAGCTCGGGGGTATTGGCCAAAAACATTCAGTACTTC. The rearrangement joins TRBV7-2 to TRBJ2-4; tentative D call: TRBD2 (6 bases). Germline V gene sequence: CDR1 SGHTA, CDR2 FQGNSA. With 4 bases removed from V and 1 base from J, the gap between germline ends came to 11 bases. This CDR3 contains 15 residues.

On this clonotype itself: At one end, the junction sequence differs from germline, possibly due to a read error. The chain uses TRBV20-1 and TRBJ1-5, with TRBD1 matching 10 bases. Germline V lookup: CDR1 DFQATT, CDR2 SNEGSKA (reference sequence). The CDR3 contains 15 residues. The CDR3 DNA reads TGCGCCGGGACAGGGGTGGACCTTAGCAATCATCCCCAGCATTTT. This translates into CAGTGVDLSNHPQHF.

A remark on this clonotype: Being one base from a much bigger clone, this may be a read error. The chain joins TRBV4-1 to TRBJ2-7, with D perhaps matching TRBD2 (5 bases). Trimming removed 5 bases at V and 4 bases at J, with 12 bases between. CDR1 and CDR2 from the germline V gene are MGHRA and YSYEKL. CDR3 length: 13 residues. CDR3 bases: TGCGCCAGCAGCTCCTCCCGGGAATACGAGCAGTACTTC. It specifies CASSSSREYEQYF.

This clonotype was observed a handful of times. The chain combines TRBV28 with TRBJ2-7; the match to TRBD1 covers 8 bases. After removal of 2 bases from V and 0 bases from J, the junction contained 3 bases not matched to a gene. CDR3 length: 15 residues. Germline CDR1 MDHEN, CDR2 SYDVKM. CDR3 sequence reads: CASSLQDRASYEQYF. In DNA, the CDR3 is TGTGCCAGCAGTTTACAGGACAGGGCCTCCTACGAGCAGTACTTC.

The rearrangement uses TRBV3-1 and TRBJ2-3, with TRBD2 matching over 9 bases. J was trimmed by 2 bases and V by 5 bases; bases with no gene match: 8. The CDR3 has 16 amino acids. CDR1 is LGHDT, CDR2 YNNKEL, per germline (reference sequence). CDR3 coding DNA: TGTGCCAGCAGCTTTGCACCGGGACTAGCCACAGATACGCAGTATTTT. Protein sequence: CASSFAPGLATDTQYF.

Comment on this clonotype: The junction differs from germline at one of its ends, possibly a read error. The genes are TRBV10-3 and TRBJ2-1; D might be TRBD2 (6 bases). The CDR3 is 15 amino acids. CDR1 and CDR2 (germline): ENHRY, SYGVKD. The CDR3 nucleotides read TGTGCCATCAGGAGAGCGGGCCCAACCTACAATGAGCAGCTCTTC. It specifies CAIRRAGPTYNEQLF.

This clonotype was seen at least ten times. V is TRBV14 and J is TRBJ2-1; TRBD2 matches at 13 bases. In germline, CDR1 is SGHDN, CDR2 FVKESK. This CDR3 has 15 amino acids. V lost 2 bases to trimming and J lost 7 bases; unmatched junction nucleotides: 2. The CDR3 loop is CASSQPLAGGNEQFF. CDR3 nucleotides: TGTGCCAGCAGCCAACCACTAGCGGGAGGGAATGAGCAGTTCTTC. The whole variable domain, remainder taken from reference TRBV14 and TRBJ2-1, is EAGVTQFPSHSVIEKGQTVTLRCDPISGHDNLYWYRRVMGKEIKFLLHFVKESKQDESGMPNNRFLAERTGGTYSTLKVQPAELEDSGVYFCASSQPLAGGNEQFFGPGTRLTVL.

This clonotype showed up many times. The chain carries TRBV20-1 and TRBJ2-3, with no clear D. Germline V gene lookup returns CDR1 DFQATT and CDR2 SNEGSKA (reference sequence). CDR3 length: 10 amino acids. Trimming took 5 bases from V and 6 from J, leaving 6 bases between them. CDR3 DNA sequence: TGCAGTGCTCAGATGGATACGCAGTATTTT. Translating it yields CSAQMDTQYF.

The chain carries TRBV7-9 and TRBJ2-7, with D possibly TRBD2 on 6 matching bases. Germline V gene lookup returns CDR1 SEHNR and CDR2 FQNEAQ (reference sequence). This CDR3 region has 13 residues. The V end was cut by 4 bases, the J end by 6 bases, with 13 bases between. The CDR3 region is CASSSGRPGEQYF. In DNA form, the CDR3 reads TGTGCCAGCAGCTCAGGGAGGCCGGGCGAGCAGTACTTC.

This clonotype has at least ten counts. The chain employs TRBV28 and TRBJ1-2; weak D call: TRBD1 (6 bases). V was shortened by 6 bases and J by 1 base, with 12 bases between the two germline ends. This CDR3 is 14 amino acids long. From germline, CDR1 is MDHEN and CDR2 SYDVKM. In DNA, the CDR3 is TGTGCCAGCAGCCGAGGACAGATTAACTATGGCTACACCTTC. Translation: CASSRGQINYGYTF.

CDR3 in DNA: TGTGCCAGCATACGGGACAGGGAGACCGGGGAGCTGTTTTTT. This gives the protein CASIRDRETGELFF. The chain uses TRBV28 and TRBJ2-2; 9 bases match TRBD1. CDR1 MDHEN and CDR2 SYDVKM come from the germline V gene. The CDR3 extends over 14 amino acids. Trimming removed 7 bases from V and 5 bases from J; junction bases left unmatched: 5.

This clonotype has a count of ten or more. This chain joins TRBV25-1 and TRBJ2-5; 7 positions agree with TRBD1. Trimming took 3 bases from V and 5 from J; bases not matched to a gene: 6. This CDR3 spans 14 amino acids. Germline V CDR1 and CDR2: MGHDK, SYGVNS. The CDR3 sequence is CASSEATGSETQYF. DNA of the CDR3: TGTGCCAGCAGTGAGGCGACAGGGAGTGAGACCCAGTACTTC. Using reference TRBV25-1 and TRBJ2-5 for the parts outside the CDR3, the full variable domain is EADIYQTPRYLVIGTGKKITLECSQTMGHDKMYWYQQDPGMELHLIHYSYGVNSTEKGDLSSESTVSRIRTEHFPLTLESARPSHTSQYLCASSEATGSETQYFGPGTRLLVL.

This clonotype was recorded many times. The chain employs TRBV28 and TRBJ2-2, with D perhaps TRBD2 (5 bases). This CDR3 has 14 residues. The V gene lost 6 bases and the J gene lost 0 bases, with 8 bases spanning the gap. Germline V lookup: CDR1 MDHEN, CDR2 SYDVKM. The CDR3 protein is CASRRGTNTGELFF. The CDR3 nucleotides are TGTGCCAGCAGGAGAGGGACGAACACCGGGGAGCTGTTTTTT.

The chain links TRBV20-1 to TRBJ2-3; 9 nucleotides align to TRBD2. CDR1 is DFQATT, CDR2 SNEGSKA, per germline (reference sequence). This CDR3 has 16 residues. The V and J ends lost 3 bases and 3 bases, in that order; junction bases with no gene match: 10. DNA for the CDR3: TGCAGTGCTAGGGTCTCCAGCGGGAGGAATACAGATACGCAGTATTTT. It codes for CSARVSSGRNTDTQYF.

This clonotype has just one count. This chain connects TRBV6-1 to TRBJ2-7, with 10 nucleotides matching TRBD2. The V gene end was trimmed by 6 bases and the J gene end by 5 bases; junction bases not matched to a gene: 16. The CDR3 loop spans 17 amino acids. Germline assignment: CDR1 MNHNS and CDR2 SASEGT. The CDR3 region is CASSAGTGMLAGDEQYF. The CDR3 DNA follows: TGTGCCAGCAGCGCCGGGACGGGGATGCTAGCGGGAGACGAGCAGTACTTC.